The 21 T cell receptor beta chains below all came from one sample that was sequenced in a study of T cell responses to AZD1222 COVID-19 vaccine. The table came from immunoSEQ multiplex PCR; TCRdb's copy has only in-frame clones and leaves some out. The sample has roughly 130,000 clones; around nine tenths are singletons. The source material was peripheral blood, sampled 28 days after the second AZD1222 dose. These receptors were taken from an adult who received the AZD1222 COVID-19 vaccine.

As for this clone: One junction end does not reproduce the germline sequence, and a read error may be involved. This rearrangement joins TRBV6-2 or TRBV6-3 to TRBJ2-7; D unclear. This CDR3 region has 12 residues. Germline assignment: CDR1 MNHEY and CDR2 SVGEGT. The CDR3 sequence: CASSYSRSTPSW. DNA of the CDR3: TGTGCCAGCAGTTACTCGCGAAGTACACCGTCCTGG.

This chain joins TRBV7-8 and TRBJ1-4; no clear D gene. This CDR3 has 12 residues. Germline V gene lookup returns CDR1 SGHVS and CDR2 FQNEAQ. Trimming shortened V by 1 base and J by 14 bases, and 11 bases separated the two germline ends. CDR3 residues: CASSLGNAGLFF. As DNA, the CDR3 is TGTGCCAGCAGCTTAGGGAATGCTGGGCTGTTTTTT.

This clone was seen just once. CDR3 bases: TGCGCCAGCAGCTTGGGAGGCAGCCTCACGTACTTC. This translates into CASSLGGSLTYF. The chain couples TRBV5-1 to TRBJ2-7; no reliable D call. Germline lookup yields CDR1 SGHRS and CDR2 YFSETQ. V was shortened by 0 bases and J by 12 bases, with 13 bases between the two germline ends. There are 12 residues in the CDR3.

The V gene is TRBV15, the J gene TRBJ2-5; no definite D call. Trimming stripped 0 bases from V and 5 bases from J, with 16 bases between. The CDR3 sequence is 16 residues long. The V gene's germline CDR1 is LNHNV and CDR2 YYDKDF (reference sequence). CDR3 protein: CATSREVIHGQETQYF. The CDR3 bases are TGTGCCACCAGCAGAGAGGTGATCCACGGCCAGGAGACCCAGTACTTC.

This chain joins TRBV7-3 and TRBJ2-1; D is perhaps TRBD1 (5 bases). The CDR3 is made up of 16 amino acids. With 2 bases removed from V and 0 bases from J, the gap between germline ends came to 11 bases. Germline loops: CDR1 SGHTA, CDR2 FQGTGA. The chain's CDR3 is CASSLWGESSYNEQFF. The DNA for the CDR3 is TGTGCCAGCAGCTTATGGGGCGAGAGCTCCTACAATGAGCAGTTCTTC.

The V gene is TRBV29-1, the J gene TRBJ1-2, with D possibly TRBD1 on 6 matching bases. Trimming shortened V by 7 bases and J by 4 bases, and 28 bases separated the two germline ends. CDR1 and CDR2 from the germline V gene are SQVTM and ANQGSEA. The CDR3 runs 17 residues. This CDR3 is CSAEWYLSGGDGYGYTF. The CDR3, as DNA: TGCAGCGCCGAGTGGTATCTGAGTGGGGGCGACGGCTATGGCTACACCTTC.

The chain links TRBV11-2 to TRBJ2-6; no clear D gene. This CDR3 comprises 16 residues. V was cut by 0 bases and J by 4 bases, with 10 bases left in between. CDR1 and CDR2 from the germline V gene are SGHAT and FQNNGV. DNA of the CDR3: TGTGCCAGCAGCTTAGAGGGGTACTCCGGGGCCAACGTCCTGACTTTC. Amino acid sequence: CASSLEGYSGANVLTF.

The chain is built from TRBV7-2 and TRBJ1-6; TRBD1 matches 9 bases. CDR3 size: 18 residues. The germline gives CDR1 SGHTA, CDR2 FQGNSA. After removal of 1 base from V and 8 bases from J, the junction contained 12 bases not matched to a gene. The CDR3 loop is CASSLGFYRGRRDSPLHF. Here the CDR3 DNA reads TGTGCCAGCAGCTTAGGGTTCTACAGGGGGCGGCGGGATTCACCCCTCCACTTT.

The V and J genes are TRBV4-3 and TRBJ1-1, with D maybe TRBD1 (5 bases). Trimming pared 0 bases from V and 6 bases from J, leaving 11 bases between. Germline V gene data show CDR1 as LGHNA and CDR2 as YSLEER. The CDR3 is made up of 14 amino acids. The CDR3: CASSQDPWGPEAFF. In DNA, the CDR3 is TGCGCCAGCAGCCAAGACCCGTGGGGACCTGAAGCTTTCTTT.

This clone was recorded once. The chain combines TRBV7-2 with TRBJ2-5; D is unresolved. CDR1 SGHTA and CDR2 FQGNSA come from the germline V gene. The CDR3 is 13 residues long. V was cut by 2 bases and J by 3 bases, with 7 bases left in between. For the CDR3, the DNA is TGTGCCAGCAGCTTACTCGGAAAAGAGACCCAGTACTTC. Translated, it gives CASSLLGKETQYF.

The CDR3 region has the DNA TGTGCCAGCTCGACCGGAGCGACGAACACCGGGGAGCTGTTTTTT. Residues: CASSTGATNTGELFF. This chain connects TRBV7-9 to TRBJ2-2; D remains ambiguous. Between the trimmed V and J ends, which lost 8 bases and 0 bases, there was a span of 13 bases. The CDR3 sequence is 15 residues long. Germline values: CDR1 SEHNR, CDR2 FQNEAQ (reference sequence).

V usage is TRBV4-1 and J usage is TRBJ1-1; 10 bases are a match to TRBD1. CDR1 and CDR2 (germline): MGHRA, YSYEKL. The ends lost 3 bases at V and 1 base at J; junction bases unmatched: 8. This CDR3 spans 17 amino acids. The CDR3 bases are TGCGCCAGCAGCCAGATACCGGGACAGGGGTGGAACACTGAAGCTTTCTTT. Protein product: CASSQIPGQGWNTEAFF.

The chain combines TRBV7-2 with TRBJ2-5, with 8 nucleotides matching TRBD2. After removal of 5 bases from V and 11 bases from J, the junction contained 13 bases not matched to a gene. The CDR3 is 14 residues long. Germline V gene lookup returns CDR1 SGHTA and CDR2 FQGNSA. CDR3 loop: CASSPPLGQRGQYF. The CDR3 nucleotides are TGTGCCAGCAGCCCACCCCTCGGGCAGCGGGGGCAGTACTTC.

The chain joins TRBV5-1 to TRBJ2-5; D might be TRBD2 (6 bases). Germline assignment: CDR1 SGHRS and CDR2 YFSETQ. The CDR3 has 13 amino acids. With 0 bases removed from V and 13 bases from J, the gap between germline ends came to 16 bases. The CDR3 region has the DNA TGCGCCAGCAGCTTGGCGGGGGAAAGGTCGCTGTACTTC. It translates to CASSLAGERSLYF.

This sequence joins TRBV18 and TRBJ1-4; unclear D gene. Germline-derived CDR1 and CDR2 are KGHSH and LQKENI. This CDR3 has 14 amino acids. V was shortened by 4 bases and J by 8 bases, with 14 bases between the two germline ends. The chain's CDR3 is CASSLWAGKEKLFF. CDR3 nucleotide sequence: TGTGCCAGCTCACTTTGGGCTGGTAAGGAAAAACTGTTTTTT.

The genes are TRBV19 and TRBJ1-6, with D maybe TRBD1 (5 bases). Germline-derived CDR1 and CDR2 are LNHDA and SQIVND (reference sequence). The CDR3 length is 14 residues. The V end was cut by 5 bases, the J end by 8 bases, with 13 bases between. The CDR3 DNA reads as TGTGCCAGTAGTCGGGACTTAAGGGATTCACCCCTCCACTTT. Translation: CASSRDLRDSPLHF. Based on the CDR3 plus reference TRBV19 and TRBJ1-6, the full variable domain is DGGITQSPKYLFRKEGQNVTLSCEQNLNHDAMYWYRQDPGQGLRLIYYSQIVNDFQKGDIAEGYSVSREKKESFPLTVTSAQKNPTAFYLCASSRDLRDSPLHFGNGTRLTVT.

The J gene is TRBJ1-1, the V gene TRBV6-1; D unclear. The CDR3 spans 14 residues. With 6 bases removed from V and 9 bases from J, the gap between germline ends came to 20 bases. CDR1 and CDR2 (germline): MNHNS, SASEGT. DNA of the CDR3: TGTGCCAGCAGCACCGGGAGGAACTCCCCACAAGCTTTCTTT. Protein sequence: CASSTGRNSPQAFF.

This clone appeared once. The V and J genes are TRBV7-2 and TRBJ2-7, with 7 positions matching TRBD2. The CDR3 consists of 16 residues. V was clipped by 2 bases and J by 2 bases; unmatched bases: 9. CDR1 is SGHTA, CDR2 FQGNSA, per germline. CDR3 residues: CASSLRGLSGTYEQYF. DNA for the CDR3: TGTGCCAGCAGCTTAAGGGGTTTGAGCGGGACCTACGAGCAGTACTTC. Full variable domain (outside the CDR3, taken from reference TRBV7-2 and TRBJ2-7): GAGVSQSPSNKVTEKGKDVELRCDPISGHTALYWYRQSLGQGLEFLIYFQGNSAPDKSGLPSDRFSAERTGGSVSTLTIQRTQQEDSAVYLCASSLRGLSGTYEQYFGPGTRLTVT.

The rearrangement links TRBV4-3 to TRBJ2-7, with TRBD2 as a possible D gene (7 bases). The CDR3 spans 16 residues. Trimming took off 4 bases at V and 6 bases at J, with 22 bases between the two ends. Germline V gene sequence: CDR1 LGHNA, CDR2 YSLEER. The CDR3 sequence: CASSPFSGGQGSEQYF. The DNA of the CDR3 is TGCGCCAGCAGCCCCTTCTCCGGGGGGCAAGGGAGCGAGCAGTACTTC.

This chain uses TRBV7-2 with TRBJ1-3; no definite D call. The germline V and J ends were trimmed by 5 bases and 8 bases, with 16 bases remaining between them. CDR1 SGHTA and CDR2 FQGNSA come from the germline V gene. CDR3 size: 14 residues. The CDR3 DNA reads as TGTGCCAGCAGCGAGCGCCGGACTTTCGACACCATATATTTT. Its translation is CASSERRTFDTIYF.

The chain joins TRBV4-3 to TRBJ2-1, with D tentatively TRBD1 or TRBD2 (5 bases each). The V gene's germline CDR1 is LGHNA and CDR2 YSLEER. The CDR3 is made up of 13 amino acids. Between the trimmed V and J ends, which lost 3 bases and 7 bases, there was a span of 10 bases. This CDR3 reads CASSHLGENEQFF. The DNA for the CDR3 is TGCGCCAGCAGCCATTTGGGGGAGAATGAGCAGTTCTTC.